The 4 T cell receptor beta chains below come from one sample, sequenced in a study of T cell responses to AZD1222 COVID-19 vaccine. This table comes from immunoSEQ multiplex PCR, and its TCRdb copy is limited to in-frame clones, with some not included. The repertoire consists of roughly 150,000 clones, with more than 85% occurring once and the leading ten covering approximately 1.2%. Material: peripheral blood, obtained 28 days after the second AZD1222 dose. The receptors were sampled from an adult who received the AZD1222 COVID-19 vaccine.

The chain joins TRBV2 to TRBJ2-2; D is uncertain. This CDR3 contains 15 residues. V was cut by 9 bases and J by 6 bases, with 20 bases left in between. Germline V gene data show CDR1 as SNHLY and CDR2 as FYNNEI. The CDR3 coding sequence is TGTGCCAGGTCGGAAGGTGAATTTAGGTCCGGGGAGCTGTTTTTT. Its translation: CARSEGEFRSGELFF.

J is TRBJ2-7 and V is TRBV6-5, with 10 nucleotides matching TRBD1. The germline V gene encodes CDR1 MNHEY and CDR2 SVGAGI. The trim removed 7 bases at V and 5 bases at J, leaving 11 bases unmatched. The length of the CDR3 is 15 residues. The CDR3 DNA is TGTGCCAGCAAGCCCGTCGGGGACAGGGGCGACGAGCAGTACTTC. As protein: CASKPVGDRGDEQYF.

This clone appeared once. This sequence joins TRBV18 and TRBJ1-5, with D perhaps matching TRBD1 (5 bases). The CDR3 is made up of 13 amino acids. Germline V lookup: CDR1 KGHSH, CDR2 LQKENI. The V gene lost 3 bases and the J gene lost 4 bases, with 7 bases spanning the gap. The CDR3 nucleotides read TGTGCCAGCTCACCCCAGGGAAATCAGCCCCAGCATTTT. Amino acids: CASSPQGNQPQHF.

This clone was picked up one time. The rearrangement links TRBV15 to TRBJ1-2; 7 bases line up with TRBD1. The CDR3 is 14 residues long. V lost 1 base and J lost 4; bases outside the gene matches: 3. CDR1 is LNHNV and CDR2 is YYDKDF in the germline V gene (reference sequence). The CDR3 reads CATSRGGTAYGYTF. The CDR3 DNA follows: TGTGCCACCAGCAGAGGAGGGACAGCCTATGGCTACACCTTC.